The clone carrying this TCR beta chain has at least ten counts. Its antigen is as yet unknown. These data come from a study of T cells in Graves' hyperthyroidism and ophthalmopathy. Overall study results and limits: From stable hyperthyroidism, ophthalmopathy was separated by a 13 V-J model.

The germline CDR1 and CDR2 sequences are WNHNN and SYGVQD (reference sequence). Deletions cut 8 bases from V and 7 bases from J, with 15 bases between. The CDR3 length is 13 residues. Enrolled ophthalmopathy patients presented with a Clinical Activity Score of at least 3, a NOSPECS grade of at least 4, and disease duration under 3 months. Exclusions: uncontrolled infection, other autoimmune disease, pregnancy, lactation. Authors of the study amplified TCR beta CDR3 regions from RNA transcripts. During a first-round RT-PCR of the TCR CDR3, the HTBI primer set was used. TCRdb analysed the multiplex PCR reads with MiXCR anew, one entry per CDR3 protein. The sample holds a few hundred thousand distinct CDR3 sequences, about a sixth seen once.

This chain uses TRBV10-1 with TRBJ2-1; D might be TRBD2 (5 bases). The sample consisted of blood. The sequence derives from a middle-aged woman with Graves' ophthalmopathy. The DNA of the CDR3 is TGCGCCAGCGCTCCGGGAAGAGGGAATGAGCAGTTCTTC. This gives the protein CASAPGRGNEQFF.